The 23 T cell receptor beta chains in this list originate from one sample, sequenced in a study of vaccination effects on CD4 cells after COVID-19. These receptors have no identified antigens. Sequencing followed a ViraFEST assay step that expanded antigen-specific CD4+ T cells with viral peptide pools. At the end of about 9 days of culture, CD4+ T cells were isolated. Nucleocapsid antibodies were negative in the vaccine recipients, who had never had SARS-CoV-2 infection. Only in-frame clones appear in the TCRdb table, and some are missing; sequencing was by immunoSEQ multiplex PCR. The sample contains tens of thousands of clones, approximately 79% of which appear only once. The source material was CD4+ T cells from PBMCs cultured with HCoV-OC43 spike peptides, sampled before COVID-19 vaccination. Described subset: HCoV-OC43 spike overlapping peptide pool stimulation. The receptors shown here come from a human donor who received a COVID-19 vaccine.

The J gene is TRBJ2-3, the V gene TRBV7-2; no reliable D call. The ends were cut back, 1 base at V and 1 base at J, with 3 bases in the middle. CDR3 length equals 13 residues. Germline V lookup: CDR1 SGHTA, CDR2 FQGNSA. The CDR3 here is CASSLGGTDTQYF. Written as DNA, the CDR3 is TGTGCCAGCAGCTTAGGAGGCACAGATACGCAGTATTTT.

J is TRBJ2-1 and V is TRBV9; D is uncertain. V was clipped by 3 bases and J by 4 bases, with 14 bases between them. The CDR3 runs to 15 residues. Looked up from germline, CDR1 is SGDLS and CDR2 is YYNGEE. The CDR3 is CASSATINQYNEQFF. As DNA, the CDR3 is TGTGCCAGCAGCGCCACCATTAACCAATACAATGAGCAGTTCTTC.

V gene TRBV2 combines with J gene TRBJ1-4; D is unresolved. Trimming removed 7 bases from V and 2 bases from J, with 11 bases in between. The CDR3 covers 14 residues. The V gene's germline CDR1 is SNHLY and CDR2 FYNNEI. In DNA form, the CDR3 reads TGTGCCAGCACTGTTCTGGGGACTAATGAAAAACTGTTTTTT. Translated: CASTVLGTNEKLFF.

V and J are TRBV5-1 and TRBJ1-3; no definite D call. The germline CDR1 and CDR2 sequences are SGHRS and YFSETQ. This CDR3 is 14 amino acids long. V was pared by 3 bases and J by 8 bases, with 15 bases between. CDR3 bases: TGCGCCAGCAGCTCACTATCAACAAGGGACACCATATATTTT. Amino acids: CASSSLSTRDTIYF.

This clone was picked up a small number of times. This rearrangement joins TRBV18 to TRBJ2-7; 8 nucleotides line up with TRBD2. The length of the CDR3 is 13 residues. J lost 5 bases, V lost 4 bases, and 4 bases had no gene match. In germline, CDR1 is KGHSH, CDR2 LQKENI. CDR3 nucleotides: TGTGCCAGCTCACGTGCGGGGGGCAACGAGCAGTACGTC. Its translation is CASSRAGGNEQYV.

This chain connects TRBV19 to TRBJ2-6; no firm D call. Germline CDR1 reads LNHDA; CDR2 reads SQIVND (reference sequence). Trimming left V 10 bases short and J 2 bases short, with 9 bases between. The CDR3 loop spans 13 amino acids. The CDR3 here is CATSSPGANVLTF. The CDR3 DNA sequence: TGTGCCACCTCTAGTCCTGGGGCCAACGTCCTGACTTTC.

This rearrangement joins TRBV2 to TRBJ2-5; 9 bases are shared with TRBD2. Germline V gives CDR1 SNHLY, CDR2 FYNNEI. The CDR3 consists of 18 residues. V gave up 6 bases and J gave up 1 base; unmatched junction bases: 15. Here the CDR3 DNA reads TGTGCCAGCAGCCGAAGGGGTGGTGGCGGGGGGGCCCAAGAGACCCAGTACTTC. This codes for CASSRRGGGGGAQETQYF.

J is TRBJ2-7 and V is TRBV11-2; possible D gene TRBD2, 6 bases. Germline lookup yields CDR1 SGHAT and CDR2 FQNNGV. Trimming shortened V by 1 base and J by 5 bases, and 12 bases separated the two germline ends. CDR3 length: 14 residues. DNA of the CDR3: TGTGCCAGCAGCTTAGGGAGGGGTTCTCACGAGCAGTACGTC. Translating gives CASSLGRGSHEQYV.

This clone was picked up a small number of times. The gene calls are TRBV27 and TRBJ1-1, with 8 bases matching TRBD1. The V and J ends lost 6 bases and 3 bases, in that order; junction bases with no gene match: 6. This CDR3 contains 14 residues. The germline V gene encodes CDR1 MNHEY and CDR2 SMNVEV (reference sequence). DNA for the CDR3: TGTGCCAGCAGGCCAGGGGGCGCGCACACTGAAGCTTTCTTT. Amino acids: CASRPGGAHTEAFF.

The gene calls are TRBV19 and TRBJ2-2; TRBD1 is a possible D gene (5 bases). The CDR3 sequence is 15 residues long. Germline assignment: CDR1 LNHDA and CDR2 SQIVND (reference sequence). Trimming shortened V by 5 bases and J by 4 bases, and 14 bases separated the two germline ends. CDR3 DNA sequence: TGTGCCAGTAGTGACACAGGTTATCGCACCGGGGAGCTGTTTTTT. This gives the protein CASSDTGYRTGELFF.

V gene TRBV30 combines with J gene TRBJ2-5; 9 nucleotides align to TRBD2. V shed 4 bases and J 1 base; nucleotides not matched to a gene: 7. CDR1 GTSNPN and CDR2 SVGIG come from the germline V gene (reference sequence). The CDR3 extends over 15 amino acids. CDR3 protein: CAWKMAGGFQETQYF. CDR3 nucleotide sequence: TGTGCCTGGAAGATGGCGGGGGGGTTCCAAGAGACCCAGTACTTC.

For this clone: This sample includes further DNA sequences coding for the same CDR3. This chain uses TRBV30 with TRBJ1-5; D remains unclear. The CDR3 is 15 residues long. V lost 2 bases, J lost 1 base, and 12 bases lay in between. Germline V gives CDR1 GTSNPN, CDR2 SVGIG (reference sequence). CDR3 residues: CAWSPSGGSNQPQHF. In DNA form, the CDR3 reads TGTGCCTGGAGTCCGTCGGGAGGGAGCAATCAGCCCCAGCATTTT.

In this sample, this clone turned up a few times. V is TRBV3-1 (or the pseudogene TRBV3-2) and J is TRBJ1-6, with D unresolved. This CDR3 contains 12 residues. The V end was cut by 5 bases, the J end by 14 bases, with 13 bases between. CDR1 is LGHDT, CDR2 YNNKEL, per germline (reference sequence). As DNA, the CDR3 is TGTGCCAGCAGCTTTCTCGGGGTATCCCTCCACTTT. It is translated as CASSFLGVSLHF.

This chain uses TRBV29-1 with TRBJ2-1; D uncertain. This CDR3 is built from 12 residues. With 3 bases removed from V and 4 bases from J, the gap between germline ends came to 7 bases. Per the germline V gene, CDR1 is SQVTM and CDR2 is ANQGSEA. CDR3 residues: CSVDGRYNEQFF. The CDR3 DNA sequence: TGCAGCGTTGATGGGCGATACAATGAGCAGTTCTTC.

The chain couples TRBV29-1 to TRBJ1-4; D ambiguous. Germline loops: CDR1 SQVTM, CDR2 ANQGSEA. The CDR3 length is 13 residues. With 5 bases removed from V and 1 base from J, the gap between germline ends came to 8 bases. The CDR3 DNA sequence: TGCAGCGTTCGACGGAAAACTAATGAAAAACTGTTTTTT. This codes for CSVRRKTNEKLFF.

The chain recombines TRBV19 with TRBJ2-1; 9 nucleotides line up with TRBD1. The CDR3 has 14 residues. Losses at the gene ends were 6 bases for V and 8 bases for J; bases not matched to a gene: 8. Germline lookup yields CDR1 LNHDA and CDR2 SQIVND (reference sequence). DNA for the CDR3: TGTGCCAGTAGACGTACAGGGGGCCTAGATGAGCAGTTCTTC. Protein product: CASRRTGGLDEQFF.

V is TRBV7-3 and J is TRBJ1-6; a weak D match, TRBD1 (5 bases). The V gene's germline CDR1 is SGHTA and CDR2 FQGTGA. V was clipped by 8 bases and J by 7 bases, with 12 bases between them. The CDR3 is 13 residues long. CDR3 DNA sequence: TGTGCCAGCCGGGACGTGGGAAATTCACCCCTCCACTTT. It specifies CASRDVGNSPLHF. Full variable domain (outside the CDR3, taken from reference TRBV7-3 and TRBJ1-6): GAGVSQTPSNKVTEKGKYVELRCDPISGHTALYWYRQSLGQGPEFLIYFQGTGAADDSGLPNDRFFAVRPEGSVSTLKIQRTERGDSAVYLCASRDVGNSPLHFGNGTRLTVT.

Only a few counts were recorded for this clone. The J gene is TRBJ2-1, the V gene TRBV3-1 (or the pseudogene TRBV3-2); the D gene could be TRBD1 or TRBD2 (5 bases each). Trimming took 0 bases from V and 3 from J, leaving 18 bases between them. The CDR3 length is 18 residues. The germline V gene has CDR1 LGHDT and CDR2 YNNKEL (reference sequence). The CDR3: CASSQDSRAAGRYNEQFF. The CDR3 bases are TGTGCCAGCAGCCAAGACTCGCGGGCGGCAGGGCGCTACAATGAGCAGTTCTTC.

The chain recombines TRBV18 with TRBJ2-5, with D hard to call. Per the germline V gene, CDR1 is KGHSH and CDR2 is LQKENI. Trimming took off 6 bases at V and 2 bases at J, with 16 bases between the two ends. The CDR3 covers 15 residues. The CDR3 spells CASSPMVGGQETQYF. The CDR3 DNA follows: TGTGCCAGCTCTCCGATGGTCGGTGGACAAGAGACCCAGTACTTC.

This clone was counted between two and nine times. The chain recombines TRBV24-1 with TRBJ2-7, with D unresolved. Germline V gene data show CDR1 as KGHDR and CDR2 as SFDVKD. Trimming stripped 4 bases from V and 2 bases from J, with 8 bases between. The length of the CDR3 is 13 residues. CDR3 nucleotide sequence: TGTGCCACCAGTGACCAAGTTGCCTACGAGCAGTACGTC. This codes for CATSDQVAYEQYV.

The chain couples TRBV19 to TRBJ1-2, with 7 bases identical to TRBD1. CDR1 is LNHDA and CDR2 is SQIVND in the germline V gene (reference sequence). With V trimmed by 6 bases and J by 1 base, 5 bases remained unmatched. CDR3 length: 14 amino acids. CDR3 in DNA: TGTGCCAGTAGCCTGACAGGGCTTAACTATGGCTACACCTTC. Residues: CASSLTGLNYGYTF.

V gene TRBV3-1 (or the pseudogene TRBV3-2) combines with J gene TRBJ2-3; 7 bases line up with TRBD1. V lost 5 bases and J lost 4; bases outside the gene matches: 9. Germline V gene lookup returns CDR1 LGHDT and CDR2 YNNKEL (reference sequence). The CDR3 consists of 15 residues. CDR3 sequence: CASSWTGTDADTQYF. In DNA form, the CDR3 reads TGTGCCAGCAGCTGGACCGGGACAGACGCAGATACGCAGTATTTT.

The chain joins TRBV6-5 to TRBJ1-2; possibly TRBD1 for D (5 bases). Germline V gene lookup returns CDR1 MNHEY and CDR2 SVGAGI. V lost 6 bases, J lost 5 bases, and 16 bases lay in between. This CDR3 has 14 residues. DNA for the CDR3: TGTGCCAGCAGCCCGCTTGACAGATCTTATGGCTACACCTTC. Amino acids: CASSPLDRSYGYTF.